This T cell receptor (beta chain) was sequenced for a study of tumor-infiltrating lymphocytes in primary liver carcinoma. Study overall: Surgeons resected the patients' primary liver carcinomas.

Total RNA (around 510 ng) served as template for TCR beta cDNA synthesis primed by a constant-region primer. Three-round nested multiplex PCR performed with slightly modified ARM-PCR produced the TCR beta libraries. Amplification in the first two PCR rounds was performed using TRBV1-TRBV30 forward primers and a C-beta reverse primer for 10 cycles each. TCRdb reprocessed the multiplex PCR reads via MiXCR and lists one record per CDR3 protein. The sample lists under 200,000 distinct CDR3 sequences, less than 70% seen once, with approximately 7% in the top ten. In germline, CDR1 is SGHTA, CDR2 FQGNSA. The CDR3 loop spans 16 amino acids. V was cut by 6 bases and J by 3 bases, with 19 bases left in between. Concerning this clonotype itself: Its antigen is still unknown.

RNA isolated from unsorted whole blood supplied the blood RNA, with germline DNA also extracted. The study's findings and limits: Because the samples were bulk unsorted, the study did not compare CD4+ and CD8+ repertoires.

The chain combines TRBV7-2 with TRBJ2-3; D is possibly TRBD1 (6 bases). The receptor was isolated from a woman in her sixties with primary liver carcinoma and hepatitis B virus infection. The sequenced material came from peripheral blood. The CDR3 DNA is TGTGCCAGCAGTTCACCCAACAGGGTGGGGACAGATACGCAGTATTTT. Its translation is CASSSPNRVGTDTQYF. Combining the CDR3 with reference TRBV7-2 and TRBJ2-3 gives the whole variable domain GAGVSQSPSNKVTEKGKDVELRCDPISGHTALYWYRQSLGQGLEFLIYFQGNSAPDKSGLPSDRFSAERTGGSVSTLTIQRTQQEDSAVYLCASSSPNRVGTDTQYFGPGTRLTVL.